This entry is about one T cell receptor beta chain. The antigen it binds to is not known. Qualities for individual bases were not recorded, and no much larger clone is one base off. The data were taken from a study of OX40 agonist ivuxolimab in advanced cancers. For context, the study as a whole: The costimulatory receptor OX40 (CD134) was targeted by ivuxolimab, a fully human IgG2 agonistic monoclonal antibody. A male proportion of about 79% and a mean age of about 60 years, ranging from 23 to 79, were recorded for the dose-escalation cohort. Patients were allowed to have had prior anti-PD-1, anti-PD-L1 or anti-CTLA-4 therapy, and 40% of the dose-escalation patients had previously received checkpoint inhibitors. The monotherapy dose-escalation portion (N ≈ 50 patients) of the phase I ivuxolimab trial is reported in the paper. Of the roughly 50 dose-escalation patients, hepatocellular carcinoma was present in approximately 20, melanoma in approximately 15, renal cell carcinoma in 9 and head and neck cancer in 9. Partial responses occurred in three dose-escalation patients, of whom one had hepatocellular carcinoma and two had cutaneous melanoma. The point of sequencing TCRbeta in the periphery was to test whether ivuxolimab changed TCR sequence diversity and drove clonal T-cell expansion. Intravenous ivuxolimab was administered to patients every 2 weeks at six dose levels: 0.01, 0.1, 0.3, 1.5, 3 and 10 mg/kg.

Genomic DNA was extracted from sorted cells for sequencing of the TCRbeta CDR3 region. TCRbeta CDR3 regions were sequenced using the immunoSEQ Assay. This immuneACCESS table, as held by TCRdb, lists in-frame sequences with V and J called but not all clones. Of the missing ones, under half trace to an unresolved V gene in checked studies; the others have no known cause. The sample table records 60,000 to 65,000 clones; 80% to 90% of these occur just once. The ten largest clones capture over 7.5% of the sample. Results and caveats for the whole study, not just this receptor: In the 0.1-3.0 mg/kg groups, partial responders were among the patients with the lowest normalized peripheral clonal expansion, particularly in CD8+ T cells. Low levels of normalized T-cell clonal expansion were also seen in some patients who did not respond. After ivuxolimab, more expanded clones were found on average in CD8+ T cells than in CD4+ T cells. Clonal expansion of both CD4+ and CD8+ blood T cells was observed from baseline to week 6 at doses 0.1 to 3.0 mg/kg. Which antigens the clonally expanded peripheral T cells were specific for was not determined.

CDR1 and CDR2, looked up from the germline V gene (reference sequence), are MNHNY and SVGAGI. The CDR3 spans 12 residues, from the cysteine through the phenylalanine. Only the CDR3 part of the read is kept: 36 bases, read in frame from the first base. Trimming removed 6 bases from V and 7 bases from J; the gene matches leave 3 bases unexplained. Patients with autoimmune disease history or receiving systemic immunosuppression were excluded from the trial. Peripheral blood for TCR sequencing was collected from all dose cohorts at baseline, on cycle 4 day 1, and on cycle 7 day 1. Samples came from an open-label, multicenter, first-in-human phase I dose-escalation trial of ivuxolimab. The trial enrolled adults with locally advanced or metastatic head and neck squamous cell, hepatocellular, melanoma or renal cell carcinoma. CD4+ and CD8+ T cells were sorted separately from peripheral blood before TCR sequencing.

The source material was CD4+ or CD8+ T cells sorted from blood, sampled in a trial of the OX40 agonist ivuxolimab. This TCR was recovered from an adult with an advanced solid tumor such as melanoma, head and neck, liver or kidney cancer. The rearranged segments are TRBV6-6 and TRBJ1-5, with 7 bases aligning to TRBD1. The nucleotides are TGTGCCAGCAGCCCCAGGGGGCAGCCCCAGCATTTT. It encodes CASSPRGQPQHF.